The 23 T cell receptor beta chains given below trace back to one sample, sequenced in a study of blood T cell repertoires in COVID-19. Some clones are missing from TCRdb's copy, which holds only in-frame ones; the method was immunoSEQ multiplex PCR. The data show just under 85,000 clones, 83% seen once. The sequencing sample was made of peripheral blood. Every receptor here comes from a woman older than 75 with acute or convalescent COVID-19.

The rearrangement joins TRBV27 to TRBJ2-2; the D gene is possibly TRBD1 (5 bases). CDR1 is MNHEY and CDR2 is SMNVEV in the germline V gene (reference sequence). This CDR3 has 14 residues. Trimming left V 5 bases short and J 3 bases short, with 10 bases between. CDR3 in DNA: TGTGCCAGCAGTCGGTTAGGGGACACCGGGGAGCTGTTTTTT. Encoded protein: CASSRLGDTGELFF.

The chain links TRBV18 to TRBJ2-1, with no clear D. Germline CDR1 and CDR2: KGHSH and LQKENI. The CDR3 is 15 residues long. Trimming removed 1 base from V and 5 bases from J, with 12 bases in between. CDR3 in amino acids: CASSPLQRSHNEQFF. The CDR3 bases are TGTGCCAGCTCACCACTTCAGAGGAGCCACAATGAGCAGTTCTTC. Variable domain in full (rest from reference TRBV18 and TRBJ2-1): NAGVMQNPRHLVRRRGQEARLRCSPMKGHSHVYWYRQLPEEGLKFMVYLQKENIIDESGMPKERFSAEFPKEGPSILRIQQVVRGDSAAYFCASSPLQRSHNEQFFGPGTRLTVL.

V and J are TRBV5-4 and TRBJ1-6; 7 bases are shared with TRBD1. Unmatched junction bases numbered 2, after V lost 0 bases and J lost 2 bases. Looked up from germline, CDR1 is SGHNT and CDR2 is YYREEE (reference sequence). This CDR3 contains 16 residues. DNA of the CDR3: TGTGCCAGCAGCTTGGCCCAGGGGGCCTATAATTCACCCCTCCACTTT. It codes for CASSLAQGAYNSPLHF.

The CDR3 protein is CASSETGSAMKTQYF. In DNA, the CDR3 is TGTGCCAGCAGTGAAACGGGGTCCGCTATGAAGACCCAGTACTTC. The chain joins TRBV2 to TRBJ2-5; D is possibly TRBD2 (5 bases). Trimming left V 2 bases short and J 6 bases short, with 16 bases between. The CDR3 has 15 residues. Germline-derived CDR1 and CDR2 are SNHLY and FYNNEI.

The chain recombines TRBV9 with TRBJ2-3, with D perhaps matching TRBD2 (7 bases). Germline CDR1 reads SGDLS; CDR2 reads YYNGEE. The V end was cut by 4 bases, the J end by 5 bases, with 20 bases between. The CDR3 totals 16 residues. The CDR3 sequence: CASSPLGGGGGDTQYF. The CDR3 nucleotides read TGTGCCAGCAGCCCCCTTGGTGGGGGCGGGGGAGATACGCAGTATTTT.

The V gene is TRBV24-1, the J gene TRBJ2-1; a weak D match, TRBD2 (6 bases). The CDR3 contains 16 residues. Germline lookup yields CDR1 KGHDR and CDR2 SFDVKD. Trimming removed 4 bases from V and 8 bases from J, with 20 bases in between. The CDR3 loop is CATSEETRPGIYEQFF. The CDR3 coding sequence is TGTGCCACCAGTGAGGAGACTAGACCTGGAATATATGAGCAGTTCTTC.

This chain links TRBV7-2 with TRBJ2-7, with D possibly TRBD2 on 6 matching bases. This CDR3 has 14 residues. Germline-derived CDR1 and CDR2 are SGHTA and FQGNSA. Trimming cost V 5 bases and J 0 bases, with 11 bases left between them. CDR3 sequence: CASSLWTISYEQYF. The CDR3 region has the DNA TGTGCCAGCAGCCTCTGGACTATCTCCTACGAGCAGTACTTC.

The chain is built from TRBV7-2 and TRBJ2-2, with 7 bases lining up with TRBD2. Germline assignment: CDR1 SGHTA and CDR2 FQGNSA. This CDR3 region has 16 residues. With 0 bases clipped from V and 5 bases from J, the junction kept 6 bases outside the gene matches. In nucleotides, the CDR3 is TGTGCCAGCAGCTTAGCGGCTCGAGCGGGAACCGGGGAGCTGTTTTTT. Its translation is CASSLAARAGTGELFF.

The chain couples TRBV6-5 to TRBJ1-2, with 8 bases identical to TRBD1. The V segment lost 10 bases and the J segment 6 bases; nucleotides outside the gene matches: 4. The CDR3 contains 11 residues. CDR1 is MNHEY and CDR2 is SVGAGI in the germline V gene. For the CDR3, the DNA is TGTGCCATCTCACAGGGGGATGGCTACACCTTC. Amino acids: CAISQGDGYTF.

Only one count was recorded for this clone. The V gene is TRBV27, the J gene TRBJ2-3; TRBD1 matches at 8 bases. V was clipped by 5 bases and J by 3 bases; unmatched bases: 7. The CDR3 is made up of 15 amino acids. Germline V gene lookup returns CDR1 MNHEY and CDR2 SMNVEV (reference sequence). As DNA, the CDR3 is TGTGCCAGCAGTATCACAGGGGGGAGAACAGATACGCAGTATTTT. Protein product: CASSITGGRTDTQYF.

This clone was recorded once. The chain employs TRBV11-3 and TRBJ1-1; D perhaps matches TRBD1 (6 bases). This CDR3 comprises 14 residues. The germline V gene encodes CDR1 SGHNT and CDR2 YENEEA. The germline V and J ends were trimmed by 6 bases and 5 bases, with 16 bases remaining between them. The CDR3 loop reads CASRPGGAGTEAFF. The CDR3 nucleotides are TGTGCCAGCAGGCCCGGGGGGGCAGGAACTGAAGCTTTCTTT. Full variable domain (rest looked up from reference TRBV11-3 and TRBJ1-1): EAGVVQSPRYKIIEKKQPVAFWCNPISGHNTLYWYLQNLGQGPELLIRYENEEAVDDSQLPKDRFSAERLKGVDSTLKIQPAELGDSAVYLCASRPGGAGTEAFFGQGTRLTVV.

This chain links TRBV2 with TRBJ2-7; tentative D call: TRBD1 (5 bases). This CDR3 comprises 13 residues. The germline V gene encodes CDR1 SNHLY and CDR2 FYNNEI. V shed 7 bases and J shed 3 bases, with 13 bases lying between them. The CDR3 sequence is CASIAGLNYEQYF. The CDR3 DNA reads TGTGCCAGCATTGCAGGGTTAAACTACGAGCAGTACTTC.

The V and J genes are TRBV10-3 and TRBJ2-7, with a possible D match to TRBD1 (6 bases). Germline CDR1 and CDR2: ENHRY and SYGVKD. V was clipped by 6 bases and J by 1 base, with 13 bases between them. The CDR3 length is 14 residues. For the CDR3, the DNA is TGTGCCATCAGCCGAGGACAGCCTTCCTACGAGCAGTACTTC. It yields the protein CAISRGQPSYEQYF.

V gene TRBV18 combines with J gene TRBJ1-1; 7 nucleotides align to TRBD1. J lost 5 bases, V lost 5 bases, and 5 bases had no gene match. Looked up from germline, CDR1 is KGHSH and CDR2 is LQKENI. The CDR3 extends over 13 amino acids. The CDR3 loop reads CASSRNRGTEAFF. The CDR3 region has the DNA TGTGCCAGCTCAAGAAACAGGGGAACTGAAGCTTTCTTT.

The genes are TRBV9 and TRBJ1-2; weak D call: TRBD1 (5 bases). Trimming removed 2 bases at V and 4 bases at J, with 15 bases between. The CDR3 is 15 residues long. Germline CDR1 and CDR2: SGDLS and YYNGEE. CDR3 sequence reads: CASSVGGAAGYGYTF. The CDR3 coding sequence is TGTGCCAGCAGCGTGGGGGGAGCTGCCGGCTATGGCTACACCTTC.

The J gene is TRBJ2-2, the V gene TRBV7-3; possibly TRBD1 for D (6 bases). There are 14 residues in the CDR3. Germline V CDR1 and CDR2: SGHTA, FQGTGA. With 5 bases removed from V and 5 bases from J, the gap between germline ends came to 12 bases. As DNA, the CDR3 is TGTGCCAGCAGCGCAAGGGGGTATACCGGGGAGCTGTTTTTT. Its translation is CASSARGYTGELFF.

The table lists this clone with a few counts. CDR3 DNA: TGTGCCAGTAGCGACTTACAGGGGCTCCACGAGCAGTACTTC. It specifies CASSDLQGLHEQYF. The chain is built from TRBV19 and TRBJ2-7; 7 positions agree with TRBD1. V shed 6 bases, J shed 5 bases, and the junction held 10 bases outside the gene matches. CDR1 is LNHDA, CDR2 SQIVND, per germline (reference sequence). The CDR3 loop spans 14 amino acids.

The chain carries TRBV24-1 and TRBJ2-2; 7 nucleotides match TRBD1. This CDR3 comprises 16 residues. Germline-derived CDR1 and CDR2 are KGHDR and SFDVKD. V lost 4 bases and J lost 0; bases outside the gene matches: 4. The chain's CDR3 is CATSDSGTANTGELFF. CDR3 DNA sequence: TGTGCCACCAGTGACTCCGGGACAGCGAACACCGGGGAGCTGTTTTTT.

This chain uses TRBV5-6 with TRBJ2-7, with TRBD1 matching over 8 bases. The ends lost 1 base at V and 3 bases at J; junction bases unmatched: 3. The CDR3 is 14 amino acids. CDR1 SGHDT and CDR2 YYEEEE come from the germline V gene. In DNA form, the CDR3 reads TGTGCCAGCAGCTTGTTACAGGGGGTCTACGAGCAGTACTTC. Protein sequence: CASSLLQGVYEQYF.

This chain links TRBV7-8 with TRBJ2-2, with TRBD2 matching 8 bases. The J segment lost 7 bases and the V segment lost 5 bases, leaving 9 bases of the junction unmatched. CDR1 is SGHVS, CDR2 FQNEAQ, per germline. The CDR3 extends over 15 amino acids. The DNA of the CDR3 is TGTGCCAGCAGCCCCGGGAGGGCGGCGGGCGGGGAGCTGTTTTTT. Translated, it gives CASSPGRAAGGELFF.

The chain joins TRBV18 to TRBJ2-7, with a possible D match to TRBD1 (6 bases). This CDR3 region has 12 residues. V was shortened by 4 bases and J by 2 bases, with 6 bases between the two germline ends. The germline gives CDR1 KGHSH, CDR2 LQKENI. The CDR3 region is CASSRDTYEQYF. CDR3 sequence (DNA): TGTGCCAGCTCACGGGACACCTACGAGCAGTACTTC. The whole variable domain, filled in from reference TRBV18 and TRBJ2-7, reads NAGVMQNPRHLVRRRGQEARLRCSPMKGHSHVYWYRQLPEEGLKFMVYLQKENIIDESGMPKERFSAEFPKEGPSILRIQQVVRGDSAAYFCASSRDTYEQYFGPGTRLTVT.

V and J are TRBV12-2 and TRBJ2-2; TRBD1, the table's D call, was not compared with the DNA. TRBV12-2 is flagged as a pseudogene. The CDR3 has 14 amino acids. The CDR3 sequence: CASRRPGGTGELFF. In DNA form, the CDR3 reads TGTGCAAGTCGCCGACCAGGGGGCACCGGGGAGCTGTTTTTT.

This chain joins TRBV6-6 and TRBJ1-4, with 9 bases lining up with TRBD1. CDR3 length equals 14 residues. CDR1 is MNHNY, CDR2 SVGAGI, per germline (reference sequence). V gave up 7 bases and J gave up 4 bases; unmatched junction bases: 4. The CDR3 DNA follows: TGTGCCAGCACCCCGGGACAGGGTAATGAAAAACTGTTTTTT. It codes for CASTPGQGNEKLFF.